This T cell receptor (beta chain) was captured in a study of shared clonotypes between healthy human individuals. The CDR3 has 15 residues. V lost 4 bases to trimming and J lost 2 bases; unmatched junction nucleotides: 3. The germline gives CDR1 SGHRS, CDR2 YFSETQ. The assay was immunoSEQ multiplex PCR, and TCRdb's table has in-frame clones only and misses some. The table has around 2.1 million clones, approximately 94% seen once. The material sequenced was naive CD4+ T cells sorted from blood. Subset reported: CD45RA+ positively selected. This receptor was obtained from a man between 18 and 29 years old in good health. V and J are TRBV5-1 and TRBJ2-6, with 7 positions matching TRBD1. The CDR3 DNA sequence: TGCGCCAGCAGCAACGGACAGGCTGGGGCCAACGTCCTGACTTTC. Amino acid sequence: CASSNGQAGANVLTF.